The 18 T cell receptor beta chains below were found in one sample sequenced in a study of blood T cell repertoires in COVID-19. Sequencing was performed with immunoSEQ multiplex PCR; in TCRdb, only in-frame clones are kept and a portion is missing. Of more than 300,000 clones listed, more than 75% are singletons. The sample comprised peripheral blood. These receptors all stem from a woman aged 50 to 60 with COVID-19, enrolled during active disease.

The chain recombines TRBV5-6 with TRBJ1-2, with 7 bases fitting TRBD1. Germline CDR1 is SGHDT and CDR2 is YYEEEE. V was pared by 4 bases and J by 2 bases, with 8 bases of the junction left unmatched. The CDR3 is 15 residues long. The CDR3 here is CASSPVTGTNYGYTF. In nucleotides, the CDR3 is TGTGCCAGCAGCCCCGTGACAGGGACAAACTATGGCTACACCTTC.

The CDR3 loop reads CASSLTTSGSYEQYF. CDR3 in DNA: TGTGCCAGCAGCTTAACGACTAGCGGAAGCTACGAGCAGTACTTC. V gene TRBV7-9 combines with J gene TRBJ2-7; 9 nucleotides line up with TRBD2. This CDR3 region has 15 residues. V shed 2 bases, J shed 3 bases, and the junction held 5 bases outside the gene matches. From germline, CDR1 is SEHNR and CDR2 FQNEAQ (reference sequence).

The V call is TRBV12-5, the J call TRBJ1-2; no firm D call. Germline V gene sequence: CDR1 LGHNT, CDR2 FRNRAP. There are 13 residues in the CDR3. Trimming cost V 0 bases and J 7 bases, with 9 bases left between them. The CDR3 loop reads CASGLVPGVGYTF. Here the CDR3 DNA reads TGTGCTAGTGGTTTGGTACCCGGTGTTGGCTACACCTTC.

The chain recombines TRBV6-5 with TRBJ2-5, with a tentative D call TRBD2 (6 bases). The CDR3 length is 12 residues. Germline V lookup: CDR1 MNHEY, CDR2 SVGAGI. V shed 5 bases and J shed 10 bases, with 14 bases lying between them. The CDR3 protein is CASSPSPGLQYF. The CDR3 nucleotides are TGTGCCAGCAGTCCCTCACCGGGACTCCAGTACTTC.

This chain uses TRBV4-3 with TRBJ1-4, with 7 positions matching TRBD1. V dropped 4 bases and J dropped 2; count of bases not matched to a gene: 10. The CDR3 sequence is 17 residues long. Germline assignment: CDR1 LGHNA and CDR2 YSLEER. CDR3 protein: CASSPRTGPWTNEKLFF. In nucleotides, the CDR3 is TGCGCCAGCAGCCCCAGGACAGGCCCTTGGACTAATGAAAAACTGTTTTTT.

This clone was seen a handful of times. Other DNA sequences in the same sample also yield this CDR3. The CDR3 loop reads CASSSQPQHF. In DNA form, the CDR3 reads TGTGCCAGCAGTAGCCAGCCCCAGCATTTT. V is TRBV6-6 and J is TRBJ1-5, with D hard to call. CDR3 size: 10 residues. Germline CDR1 is MNHNY and CDR2 is SVGAGI (reference sequence). The V end was cut by 5 bases, the J end by 7 bases, with 3 bases between.

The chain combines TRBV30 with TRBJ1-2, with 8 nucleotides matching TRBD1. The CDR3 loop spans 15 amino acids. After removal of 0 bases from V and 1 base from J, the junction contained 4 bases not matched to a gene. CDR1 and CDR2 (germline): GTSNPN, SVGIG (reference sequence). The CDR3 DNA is TGTGCCTGGAGTGTGGGGACAGGTTTTAACTATGGCTACACCTTC. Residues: CAWSVGTGFNYGYTF. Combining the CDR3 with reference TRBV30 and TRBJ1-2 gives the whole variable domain SQTIHQWPATLVQPVGSPLSLECTVEGTSNPNLYWYRQAAGRGLQLLFYSVGIGQISSEVPQNLSASRPQDRQFILSSKKLLLSDSGFYLCAWSVGTGFNYGYTFGSGTRLTVV.

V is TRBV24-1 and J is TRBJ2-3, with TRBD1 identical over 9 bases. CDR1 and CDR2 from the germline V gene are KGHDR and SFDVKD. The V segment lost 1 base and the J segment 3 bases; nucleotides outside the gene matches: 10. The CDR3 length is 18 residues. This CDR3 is CATSDFSGTGLRTDTQYF. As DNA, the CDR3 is TGTGCCACCAGTGATTTTTCTGGGACAGGGCTGAGGACAGATACGCAGTATTTT.

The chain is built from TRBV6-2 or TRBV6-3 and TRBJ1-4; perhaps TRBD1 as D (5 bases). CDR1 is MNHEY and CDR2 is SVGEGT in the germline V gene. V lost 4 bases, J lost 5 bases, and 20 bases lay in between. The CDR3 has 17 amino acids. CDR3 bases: TGTGCCAGCAGTTCCGTCTATGACCCGACAGCAAATGAAAAACTGTTTTTT. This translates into CASSSVYDPTANEKLFF.

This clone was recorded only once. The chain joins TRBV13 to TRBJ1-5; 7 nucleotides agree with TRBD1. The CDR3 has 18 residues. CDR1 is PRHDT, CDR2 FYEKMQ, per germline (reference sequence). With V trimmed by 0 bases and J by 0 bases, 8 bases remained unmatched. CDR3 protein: CASSLGNRGIRSNQPQHF. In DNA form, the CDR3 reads TGTGCCAGCAGCTTAGGAAACAGGGGAATCCGTAGCAATCAGCCCCAGCATTTT.

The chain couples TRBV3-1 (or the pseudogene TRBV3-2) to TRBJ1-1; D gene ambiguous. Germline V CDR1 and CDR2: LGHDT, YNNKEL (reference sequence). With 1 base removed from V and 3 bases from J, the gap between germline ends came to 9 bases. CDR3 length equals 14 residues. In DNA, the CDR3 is TGTGCCAGCAGCCAAGTAAAGCGCTACACTGAAGCTTTCTTT. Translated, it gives CASSQVKRYTEAFF.

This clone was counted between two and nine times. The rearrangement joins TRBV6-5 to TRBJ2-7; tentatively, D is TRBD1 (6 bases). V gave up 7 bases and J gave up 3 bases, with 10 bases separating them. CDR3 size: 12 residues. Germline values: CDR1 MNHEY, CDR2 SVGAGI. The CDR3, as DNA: TGTGCCAGCAAGGGACAAAACTACGAGCAGTACTTC. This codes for CASKGQNYEQYF.

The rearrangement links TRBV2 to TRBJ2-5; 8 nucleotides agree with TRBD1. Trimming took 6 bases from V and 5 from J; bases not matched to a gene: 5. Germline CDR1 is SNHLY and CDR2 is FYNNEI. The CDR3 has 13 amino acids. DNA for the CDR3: TGTGCCAGCAGAAGGACAGGGCGGGAGACCCAGTACTTC. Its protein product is CASRRTGRETQYF.

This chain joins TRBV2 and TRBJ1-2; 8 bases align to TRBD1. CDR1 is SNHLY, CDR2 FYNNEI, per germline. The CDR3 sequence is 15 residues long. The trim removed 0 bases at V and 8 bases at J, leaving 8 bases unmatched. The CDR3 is CASSEAKTGASGYTF. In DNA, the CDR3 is TGTGCCAGCAGTGAAGCGAAGACAGGGGCTTCGGGCTACACCTTC.

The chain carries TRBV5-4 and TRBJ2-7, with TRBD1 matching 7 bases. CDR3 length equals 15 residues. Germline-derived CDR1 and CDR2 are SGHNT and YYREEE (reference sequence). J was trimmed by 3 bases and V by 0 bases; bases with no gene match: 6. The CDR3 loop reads CASSLGLSGGYEQYF. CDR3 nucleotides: TGTGCCAGCAGCTTGGGGCTCTCAGGGGGCTACGAGCAGTACTTC.

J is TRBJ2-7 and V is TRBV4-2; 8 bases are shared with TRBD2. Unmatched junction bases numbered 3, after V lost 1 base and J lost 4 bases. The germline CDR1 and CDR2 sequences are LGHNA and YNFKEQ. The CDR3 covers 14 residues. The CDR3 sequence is CASSQAGGPYEQYF. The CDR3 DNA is TGTGCCAGCAGCCAAGCGGGAGGGCCGTACGAGCAGTACTTC.

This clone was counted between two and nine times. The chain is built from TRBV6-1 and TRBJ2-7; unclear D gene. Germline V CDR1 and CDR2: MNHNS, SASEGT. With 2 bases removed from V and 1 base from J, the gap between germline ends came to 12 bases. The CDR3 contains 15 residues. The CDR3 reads CASSEFGSPSYEQYF. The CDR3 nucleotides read TGTGCCAGCAGTGAATTCGGTAGCCCTTCCTACGAGCAGTACTTC.

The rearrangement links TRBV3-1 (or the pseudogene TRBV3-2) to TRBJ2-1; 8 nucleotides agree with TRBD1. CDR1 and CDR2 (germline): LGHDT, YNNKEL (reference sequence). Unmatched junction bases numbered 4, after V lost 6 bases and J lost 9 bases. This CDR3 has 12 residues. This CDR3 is CASSSTGGEQFF. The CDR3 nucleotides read TGTGCCAGCAGTTCCACAGGGGGTGAGCAGTTCTTC.